This TCR beta chain is drawn from a study of vaccination and CD4 T cells after COVID-19 (dated 2022 in TCRdb). Context from the whole study: SARS-CoV-2 positivity had been established in the convalescent patients by nasal swab PCR, and mild disease was recorded in several of these patients and severe disease in one. Six males and four females were included in the convalescent cohort, with two Hispanic individuals, seven Caucasians, two Asians and one multiracial person represented. Post-COVID blood samples were collected from convalescent patients a median of about 92 days after diagnosis, with a range of about 30 to 170 days. As controls, cultures received a CEFX viral epitope pool (the positive control), an HIV-1 Nef peptide pool (the negative control), or no peptide at all. Post-vaccine blood samples were collected a median of about 72 days after the second vaccine dose, ranging from about 13 to 241 days. The cultures were stimulated with overlapping spike peptide pools from SARS-CoV-2 and from the common cold coronaviruses HCoV-NL63, HCoV-OC43 and HCoV-229E. In about 11 COVID-19 convalescent patients and a handful of infection-naive healthy vaccine recipients, the spike-specific CD4+ TCR repertoire before mRNA vaccination was compared with the repertoire after mRNA vaccination. Each participant got two doses of either the Pfizer-BioNTech BNT162b2 vaccine (n=8) or the Moderna mRNA-1273 vaccine (n=2).

Looking up the germline V gene yields CDR1 MNHNS and CDR2 SASEGT. V drops 6 bases and J drops 2 bases, leaving 11 bases in between. The CDR3 sequence holds 13 residues, the cysteine and phenylalanine included. Here the CDR3 DNA is all that survives: 39 bases in frame from base 1. To note about this clonotype: Its binding antigen is unknown. Within one base of it there is no much larger clone, and no base qualities were kept.

What the study reported, not specific to this receptor: Only a relatively small number of convalescent patients were included in the study, and early timepoints following natural infection were not analyzed. In convalescent patients, nearly all vaccine-specific clones (304 of 307) were found to be mono-reactive for SARS-CoV-2 spike rather than cross-reactive with common cold coronaviruses. In convalescent patients, a median approximately 90% of post-vaccine SARS-CoV-2-reactive clones were detected only after vaccination, suggesting vaccine-specific priming. An increase in the median number of SARS-CoV-2-reactive clonotypes from more than 20 after infection to roughly 39 after vaccination was observed, but the change was not found to be significant.

The library was made by PCR. DNA from cultured CD4+ T cells was subjected to TCR sequencing with the Oncomine TCR Beta short-read assay at the Johns Hopkins FTIC core. The QIAamp micro DNA kit was used to extract genomic DNA from the cultured CD4+ T cells. Oncomine TCR Beta libraries made from cultured CD4+ T cells were pooled using unique dual indexes and sequenced on an Illumina iSeq 100. Regarding the original processing steps: Non-productive sequences were filtered out, and CDR3s that did not start with C, did not end with F or W, or were shorter than 7 amino acids were discarded. The MANAFEST web application was used to identify antigen-specific clonotypes by comparing peptide-stimulated wells against reference wells and other culture wells. An FDR below 0.05, an odds ratio above 5, and a productive frequency above 0.1% in at least two of three replicate wells were required for clones to be considered positive. A clonotype was classed as cross-reactive if the clonotype showed significant expansion both in SARS-CoV-2 spike wells and in at least one common cold coronavirus spike condition. CDR3 homology was assessed with Levenshtein distances (stringdist) and unrooted phylogenetic trees (ape) in R version 3.6.1. TCRdb handled the public reads itself, with Q25 trimming in fastp and clone calling in MiXCR, and kept productive beta chains. Entries are consolidated by CDR3 protein sequence, retaining the most common genes and DNA. TCRdb assigned the V and J calls; the authors' analysis was not used. Within this sample are some 13,000 distinct CDR3 sequences, with 30% to 35% of them counted one time only. The top ten hold 9% to 14% of the sample.

Taken with the paper, the label for treatment or condition translates to: roughly ten-day PBMC culture with coronavirus spike peptide pools or control peptides (ViraFEST assay). The ViraFEST assay, used in the study, expanded antigen-specific T cells with peptide pools and then identified the expanded clonotypes through TCR sequencing. Positive SARS-CoV-2 PCR tests in the convalescent patients dated from March to December 2020, before Alpha, Beta and Delta variants emerged in the United States. Each well held around 2.1 million PBMCs cultured with approximately 10 ug/ml peptide pools in IMDM containing approximately 5% human AB serum and 9.5 to 10 IU/ml IL-2. Half of the culture medium was replaced with fresh IL-2-containing medium on days 3 and 7. After 10 days of culture, CD4+ T cells were isolated by negative selection with the EasySep CD4+ T cell isolation kit. Ficoll-Paque Plus gradient centrifugation was used to isolate PBMCs from whole blood, and the isolated PBMCs were then either used fresh or cryopreserved at -140C. Culture conditions were generally each tested in triplicate wells.

Sequences were obtained from CD4+ T cells from blood, cultured in vitro. This sequence was found in a human donor who had recovered from COVID-19. The V and J genes are TRBV6-1 and TRBJ2-7; the D gene is perhaps TRBD1, from 6 matching bases. The CDR3 reads CASSRDTAYEQYF. The sequenced DNA: TGTGCCAGCAGCAGGGACACTGCCTACGAGCAGTACTTC.